The present T cell receptor (beta chain) was sequenced within a study of blood T cells in healthy people across ages. Overall study: Template switching caught about one barcoded beta molecule for each two T cells.

With 4 bases removed from V and 7 bases from J, the gap between germline ends came to 11 bases. Germline V gene data show CDR1 as SEHNR and CDR2 as FQNEAQ (reference sequence). The CDR3 has 13 residues. Study results and limitations: Without sorted subsets, naive and antigen-experienced compartments could not be conclusively compared. TCR beta diversity, measured per million T cells, fell in a roughly linear way with age. Fewer expanded clones and more diversity marked long-lived versus aged donors.

A second PCR, run for about 6 to 11 cycles, used a sample-barcoded 5' primer plus a J-beta primer mix. MiXCR, run by TCRdb on the 5' RACE reads, gives a single entry per CDR3 protein. The table lists around 1.5 million distinct CDR3 sequences, 59% of them singletons. This clonotype was found a few times. What it binds is unknown. This TCR derives from a man aged 18 to 30 in good health. The chain has TRBV7-9 and TRBJ2-1, with D uncertain. Sequencing was carried out using blood. DNA for the CDR3: TGTGCCAGCAGCTCCGACCCTAGGAATGAGCAGTTCTTC. Protein: CASSSDPRNEQFF. Variable domain in full (rest from reference TRBV7-9 and TRBJ2-1): DTGVSQNPRHKITKRGQNVTFRCDPISEHNRLYWYRQTLGQGPEFLTYFQNEAQLEKSRLLSDRFSAERPKGSFSTLEIQRTEQGDSAMYLCASSSDPRNEQFFGPGTRLTVL.